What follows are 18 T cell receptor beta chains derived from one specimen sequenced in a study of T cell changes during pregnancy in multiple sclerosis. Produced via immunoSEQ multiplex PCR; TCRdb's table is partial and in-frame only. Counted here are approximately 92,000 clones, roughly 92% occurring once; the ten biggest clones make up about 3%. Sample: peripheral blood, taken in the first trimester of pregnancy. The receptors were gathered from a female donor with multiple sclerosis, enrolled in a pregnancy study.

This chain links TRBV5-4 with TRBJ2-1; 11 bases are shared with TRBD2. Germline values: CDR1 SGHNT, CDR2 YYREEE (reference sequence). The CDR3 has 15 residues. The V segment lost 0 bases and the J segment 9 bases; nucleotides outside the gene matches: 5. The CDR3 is CASSLASGRSSEQFF. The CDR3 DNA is TGTGCCAGCAGCTTGGCTAGCGGGAGGTCAAGTGAGCAGTTCTTC.

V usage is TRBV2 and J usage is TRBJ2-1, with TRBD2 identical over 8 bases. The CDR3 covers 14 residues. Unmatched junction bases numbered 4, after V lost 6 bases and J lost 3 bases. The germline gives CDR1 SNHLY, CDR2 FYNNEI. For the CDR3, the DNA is TGTGCCAGCAGGAGCGGGAGAGGCTACAATGAGCAGTTCTTC. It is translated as CASRSGRGYNEQFF.

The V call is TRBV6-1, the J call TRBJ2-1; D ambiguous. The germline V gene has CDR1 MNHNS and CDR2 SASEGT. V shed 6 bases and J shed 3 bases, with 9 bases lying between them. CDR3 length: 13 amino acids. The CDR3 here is CASSSPFYNEQFF. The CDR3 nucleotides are TGTGCCAGCAGCTCTCCCTTCTACAATGAGCAGTTCTTC.

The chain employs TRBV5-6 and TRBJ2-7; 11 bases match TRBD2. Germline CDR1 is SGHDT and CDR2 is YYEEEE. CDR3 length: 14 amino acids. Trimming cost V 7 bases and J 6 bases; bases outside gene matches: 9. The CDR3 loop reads CASGLTSGIGEQYF. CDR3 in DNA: TGTGCCAGCGGACTGACTAGCGGGATAGGCGAGCAGTACTTC.

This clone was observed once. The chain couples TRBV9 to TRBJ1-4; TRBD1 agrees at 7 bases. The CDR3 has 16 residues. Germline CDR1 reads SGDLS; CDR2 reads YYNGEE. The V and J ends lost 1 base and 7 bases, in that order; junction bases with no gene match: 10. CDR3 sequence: CASSVSPDRVPEKLFF. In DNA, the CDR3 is TGTGCCAGCAGCGTAAGCCCCGACAGGGTCCCTGAAAAACTGTTTTTT.

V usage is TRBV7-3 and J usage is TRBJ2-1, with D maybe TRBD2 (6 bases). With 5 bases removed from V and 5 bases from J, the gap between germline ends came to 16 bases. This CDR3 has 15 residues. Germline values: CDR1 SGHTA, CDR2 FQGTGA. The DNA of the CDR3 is TGTGCCAGCAGCCCCCGGCGGGGTCCCAACAATGAGCAGTTCTTC. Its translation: CASSPRRGPNNEQFF.

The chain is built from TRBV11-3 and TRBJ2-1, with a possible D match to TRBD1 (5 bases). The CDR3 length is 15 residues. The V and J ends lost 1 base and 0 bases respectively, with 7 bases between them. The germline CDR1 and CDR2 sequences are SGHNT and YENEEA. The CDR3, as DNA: TGTGCCAGCAGCTTAGGACAGAGCTCCTACAATGAGCAGTTCTTC. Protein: CASSLGQSSYNEQFF.

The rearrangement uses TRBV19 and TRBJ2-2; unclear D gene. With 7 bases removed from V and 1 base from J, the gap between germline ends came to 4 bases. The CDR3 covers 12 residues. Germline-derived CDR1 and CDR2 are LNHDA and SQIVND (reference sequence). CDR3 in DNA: TGTGCCAGTAATAGGAACACCGGGGAGCTGTTTTTT. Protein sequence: CASNRNTGELFF.

The CDR3 DNA reads TGTGCCAGCAGCTTGGATACGGGACAAATCTACAATGAGCAGTTCTTC. It codes for CASSLDTGQIYNEQFF. V and J are TRBV5-8 and TRBJ2-1; possibly TRBD1 for D (6 bases). Germline V gene lookup returns CDR1 SGHTS and CDR2 YDEGEE. V was shortened by 0 bases and J by 3 bases, with 13 bases between the two germline ends. This CDR3 spans 16 amino acids.

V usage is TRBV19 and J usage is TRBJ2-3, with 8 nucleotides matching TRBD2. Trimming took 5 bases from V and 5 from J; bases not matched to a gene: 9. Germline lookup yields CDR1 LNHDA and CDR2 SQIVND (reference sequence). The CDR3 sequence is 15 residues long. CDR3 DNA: TGTGCCAGTAGTCCCCGAGCGGGGGAAGAAGATACGCAGTATTTT. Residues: CASSPRAGEEDTQYF.

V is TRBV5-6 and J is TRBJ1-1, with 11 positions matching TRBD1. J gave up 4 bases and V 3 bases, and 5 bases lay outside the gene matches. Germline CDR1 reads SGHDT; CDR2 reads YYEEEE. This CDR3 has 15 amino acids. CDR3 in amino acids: CASSYRDRGTTEAFF. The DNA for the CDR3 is TGTGCCAGCAGCTACCGGGACAGGGGGACCACTGAAGCTTTCTTT. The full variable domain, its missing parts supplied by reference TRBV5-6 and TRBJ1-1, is DAGVTQSPTHLIKTRGQQVTLRCSPKSGHDTVSWYQQALGQGPQFIFQYYEEEERQRGNFPDRFSGHQFPNYSSELNVNALLLGDSALYLCASSYRDRGTTEAFFGQGTRLTVV.

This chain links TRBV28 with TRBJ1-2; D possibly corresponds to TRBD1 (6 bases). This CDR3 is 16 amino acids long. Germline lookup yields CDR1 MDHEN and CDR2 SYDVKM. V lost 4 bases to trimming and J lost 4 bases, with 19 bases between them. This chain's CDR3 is CASSSTTGLIIYGYTF. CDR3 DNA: TGTGCCAGCAGTTCAACGACAGGTTTAATCATCTATGGCTACACCTTC.

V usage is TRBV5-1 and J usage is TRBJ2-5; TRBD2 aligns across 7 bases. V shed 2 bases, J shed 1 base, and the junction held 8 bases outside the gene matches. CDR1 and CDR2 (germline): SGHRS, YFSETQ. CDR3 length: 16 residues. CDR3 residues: CASSFSGGSSQETQYF. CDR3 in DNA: TGCGCCAGCAGCTTTTCTGGCGGGAGTTCCCAAGAGACCCAGTACTTC.

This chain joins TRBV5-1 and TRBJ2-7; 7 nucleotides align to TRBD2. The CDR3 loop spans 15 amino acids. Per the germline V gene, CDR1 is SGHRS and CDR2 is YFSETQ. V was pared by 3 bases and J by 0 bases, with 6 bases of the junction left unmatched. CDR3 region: CASSYSGTTSYEQYF. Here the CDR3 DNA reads TGCGCCAGCAGCTATTCCGGGACTACCTCCTACGAGCAGTACTTC.

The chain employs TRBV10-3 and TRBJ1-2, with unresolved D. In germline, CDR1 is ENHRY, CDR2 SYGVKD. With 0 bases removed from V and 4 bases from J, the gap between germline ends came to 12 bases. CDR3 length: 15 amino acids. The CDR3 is CAISESVGLGYGYTF. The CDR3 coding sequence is TGTGCCATCAGTGAGTCGGTCGGGTTGGGCTATGGCTACACCTTC.

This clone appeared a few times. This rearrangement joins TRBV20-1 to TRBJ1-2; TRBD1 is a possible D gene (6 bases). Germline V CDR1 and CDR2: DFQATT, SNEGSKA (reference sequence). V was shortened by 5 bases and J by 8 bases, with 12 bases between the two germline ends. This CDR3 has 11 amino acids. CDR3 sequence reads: CSAYRVGGYTF. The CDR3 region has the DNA TGCAGTGCTTACAGGGTAGGAGGCTACACCTTC.

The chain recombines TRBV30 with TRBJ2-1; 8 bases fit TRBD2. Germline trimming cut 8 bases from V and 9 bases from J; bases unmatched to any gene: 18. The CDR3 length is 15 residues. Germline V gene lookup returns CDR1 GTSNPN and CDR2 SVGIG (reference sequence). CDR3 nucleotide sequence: TGTGCCGGAGTGGTTCGAGCGGGAGATGGCGGTGAGCAGTTCTTC. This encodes CAGVVRAGDGGEQFF.

The CDR3 DNA reads as TGTGCCAGCAGCTTATCGGGGTTGAACACTGAAGCTTTCTTT. It translates to CASSLSGLNTEAFF. V is TRBV7-2 and J is TRBJ1-1; no reliable D call. The CDR3 consists of 14 residues. The ends were cut back, 2 bases at V and 0 bases at J, with 7 bases in the middle. From germline, CDR1 is SGHTA and CDR2 FQGNSA.